The entry that follows covers one T cell receptor beta chain sequence. Its matching antigen is unknown. Indicated time point: week 5, during vaccination. The investigators gave 300 ug of mutant IDH1 20-mer peptide in each vaccine dose, together with topical imiquimod. The table came from immunoSEQ multiplex PCR; TCRdb's copy has only in-frame clones and leaves some out. The sample shows approximately 76,000 clones, about 91% of them seen only once. This entry belongs to a study of a mutant IDH1 vaccine in newly diagnosed glioma. Trimming pared 3 bases from V and 0 bases from J, leaving 6 bases between. The germline V gene has CDR1 LNHDA and CDR2 SQIVND (reference sequence). This CDR3 spans 13 amino acids.

The V gene is TRBV19, the J gene TRBJ2-7, with a tentative D call TRBD2 (6 bases). The TCR originated in a woman in her forties or fifties with glioma. The sequenced sample was PBMCs, obtained from a glioma patient whose treatment included an IDH1 peptide vaccine. Here the CDR3 reads CASSIGSSYEQYF. DNA for the CDR3: TGTGCCAGTAGTATCGGGAGCTCCTACGAGCAGTACTTC.